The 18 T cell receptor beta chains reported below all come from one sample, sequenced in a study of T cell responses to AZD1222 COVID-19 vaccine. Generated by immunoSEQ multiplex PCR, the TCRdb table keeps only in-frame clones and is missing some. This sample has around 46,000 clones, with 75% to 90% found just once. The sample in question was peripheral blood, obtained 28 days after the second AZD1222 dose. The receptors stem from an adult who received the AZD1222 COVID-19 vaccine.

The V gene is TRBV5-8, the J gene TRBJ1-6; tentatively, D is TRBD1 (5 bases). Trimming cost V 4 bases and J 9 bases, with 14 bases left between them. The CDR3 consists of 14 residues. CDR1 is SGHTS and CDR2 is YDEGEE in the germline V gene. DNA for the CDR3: TGTGCCAGCAGCCAGGGACTTTTGGGTTCACCCCTCCACTTT. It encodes CASSQGLLGSPLHF.

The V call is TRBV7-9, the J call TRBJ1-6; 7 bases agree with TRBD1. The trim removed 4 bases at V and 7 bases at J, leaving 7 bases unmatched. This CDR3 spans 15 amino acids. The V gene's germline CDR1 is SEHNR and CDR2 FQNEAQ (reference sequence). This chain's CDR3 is CASSWDSRGNSPLHF. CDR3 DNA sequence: TGTGCCAGCAGCTGGGACAGCCGGGGCAATTCACCCCTCCACTTT.

This CDR3 reads CASSLGADTGELFF. The CDR3 DNA reads as TGCGCCAGCAGCTTAGGTGCGGACACCGGGGAGCTGTTTTTT. The rearrangement joins TRBV5-1 to TRBJ2-2; D uncertain. V lost 2 bases and J 3 bases, leaving 8 bases between the germline ends. Per the germline V gene, CDR1 is SGHRS and CDR2 is YFSETQ. The CDR3 extends over 14 amino acids.

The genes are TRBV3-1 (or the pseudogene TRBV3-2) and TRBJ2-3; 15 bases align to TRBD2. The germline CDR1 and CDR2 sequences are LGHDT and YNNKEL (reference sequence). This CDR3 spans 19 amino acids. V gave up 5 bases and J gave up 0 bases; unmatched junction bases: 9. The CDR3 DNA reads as TGTGCCAGCAGCTCCAAGGGACTAGCGGGGGGCGGGAGCACAGATACGCAGTATTTT. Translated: CASSSKGLAGGGSTDTQYF.

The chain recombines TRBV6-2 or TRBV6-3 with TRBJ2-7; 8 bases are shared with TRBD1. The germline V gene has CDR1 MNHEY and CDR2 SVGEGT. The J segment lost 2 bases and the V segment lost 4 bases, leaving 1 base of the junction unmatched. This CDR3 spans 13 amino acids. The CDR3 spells CASSWTGPYEQYF. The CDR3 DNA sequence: TGTGCCAGCAGTTGGACAGGGCCCTACGAGCAGTACTTC.

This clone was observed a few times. CDR3 protein: CASSTTDRGTNYGYTF. The CDR3 DNA follows: TGTGCCAGCAGCACCACGGACAGGGGGACGAACTATGGCTACACCTTC. V and J are TRBV28 and TRBJ1-2; 10 bases agree with TRBD1. V gave up 6 bases and J gave up 2 bases; unmatched junction bases: 9. Germline assignment: CDR1 MDHEN and CDR2 SYDVKM. This CDR3 has 16 residues.

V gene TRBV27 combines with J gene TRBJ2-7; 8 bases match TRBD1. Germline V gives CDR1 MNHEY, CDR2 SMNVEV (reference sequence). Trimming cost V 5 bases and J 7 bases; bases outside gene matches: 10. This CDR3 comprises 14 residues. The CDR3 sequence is CASSPVGTGEEQYF. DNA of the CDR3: TGTGCCAGCAGTCCCGTTGGGACAGGTGAGGAGCAGTACTTC.

The CDR3 loop reads CASRRQGAIYEQYF. CDR3 in DNA: TGTGCCAGCAGGAGACAGGGGGCGATCTACGAGCAGTACTTC. The chain links TRBV6-5 to TRBJ2-7; 10 nucleotides line up with TRBD1. The J segment lost 3 bases and the V segment lost 6 bases, leaving 5 bases of the junction unmatched. The CDR3 runs 14 residues. Germline V gives CDR1 MNHEY, CDR2 SVGAGI.

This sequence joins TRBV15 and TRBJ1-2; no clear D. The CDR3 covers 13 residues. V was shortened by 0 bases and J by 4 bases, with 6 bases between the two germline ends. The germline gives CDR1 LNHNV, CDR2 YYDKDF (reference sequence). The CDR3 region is CATSREGGYGYTF. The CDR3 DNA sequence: TGTGCCACCAGCAGAGAGGGAGGCTATGGCTACACCTTC.

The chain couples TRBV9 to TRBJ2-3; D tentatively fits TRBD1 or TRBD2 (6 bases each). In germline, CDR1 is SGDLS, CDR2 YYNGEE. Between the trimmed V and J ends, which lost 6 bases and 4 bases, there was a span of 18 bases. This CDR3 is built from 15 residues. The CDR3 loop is CASNGGGASSDTQYF. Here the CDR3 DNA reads TGTGCCAGCAACGGGGGCGGGGCGTCCTCAGATACGCAGTATTTT.

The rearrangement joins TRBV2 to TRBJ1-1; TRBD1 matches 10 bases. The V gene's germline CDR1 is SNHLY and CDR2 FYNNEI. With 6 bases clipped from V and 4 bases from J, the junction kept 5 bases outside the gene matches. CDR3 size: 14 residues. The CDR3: CASRRQGASTEAFF. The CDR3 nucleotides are TGTGCCAGCAGGAGACAGGGGGCGAGCACTGAAGCTTTCTTT.

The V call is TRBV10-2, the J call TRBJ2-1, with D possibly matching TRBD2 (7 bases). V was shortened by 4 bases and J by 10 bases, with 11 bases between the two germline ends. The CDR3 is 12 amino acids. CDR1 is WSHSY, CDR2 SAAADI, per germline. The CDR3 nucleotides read TGCGCCAGCAGTGTTGGGGGGGGCGAGCAGTTCTTC. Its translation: CASSVGGGEQFF.

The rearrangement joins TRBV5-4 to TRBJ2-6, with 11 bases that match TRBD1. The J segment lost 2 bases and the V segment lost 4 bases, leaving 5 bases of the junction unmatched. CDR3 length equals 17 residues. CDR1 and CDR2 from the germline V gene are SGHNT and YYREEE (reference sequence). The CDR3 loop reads CASSPGQGVAGANVLTF. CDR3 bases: TGTGCCAGCAGCCCGGGACAGGGGGTGGCTGGGGCCAACGTCCTGACTTTC. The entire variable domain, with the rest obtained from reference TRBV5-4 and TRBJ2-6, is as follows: ETGVTQSPTHLIKTRGQQVTLRCSSQSGHNTVSWYQQALGQGPQFIFQYYREEENGRGNFPPRFSGLQFPNYSSELNVNALELDDSALYLCASSPGQGVAGANVLTFGAGSRLTVL.

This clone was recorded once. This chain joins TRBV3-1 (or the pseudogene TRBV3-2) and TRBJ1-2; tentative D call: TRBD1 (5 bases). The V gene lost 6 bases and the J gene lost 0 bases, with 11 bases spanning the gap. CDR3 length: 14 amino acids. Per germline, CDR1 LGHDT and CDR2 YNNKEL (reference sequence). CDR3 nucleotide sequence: TGTGCCAGCAGTTGGACACGAGCTAACTATGGCTACACCTTC. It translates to CASSWTRANYGYTF.

The DNA of the CDR3 is TGTGCCAGCTCACCCCTGACTAGCGGGGAAGAGACCCAGTACTTC. Protein sequence: CASSPLTSGEETQYF. The chain recombines TRBV18 with TRBJ2-5, with TRBD2 matching over 11 bases. This CDR3 comprises 15 residues. V was clipped by 3 bases and J by 3 bases; unmatched bases: 3. Per germline, CDR1 KGHSH and CDR2 LQKENI. Filled out from reference TRBV18 and TRBJ2-5, the complete variable domain reads NAGVMQNPRHLVRRRGQEARLRCSPMKGHSHVYWYRQLPEEGLKFMVYLQKENIIDESGMPKERFSAEFPKEGPSILRIQQVVRGDSAAYFCASSPLTSGEETQYFGPGTRLLVL.

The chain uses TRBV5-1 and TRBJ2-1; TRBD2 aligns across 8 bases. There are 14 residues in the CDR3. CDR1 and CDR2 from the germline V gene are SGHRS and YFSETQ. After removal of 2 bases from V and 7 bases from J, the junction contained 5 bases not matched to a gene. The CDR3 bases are TGCGCCAGCAGCTTAGCGGGAGCTTTGAATGAGCAGTTCTTC. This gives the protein CASSLAGALNEQFF.

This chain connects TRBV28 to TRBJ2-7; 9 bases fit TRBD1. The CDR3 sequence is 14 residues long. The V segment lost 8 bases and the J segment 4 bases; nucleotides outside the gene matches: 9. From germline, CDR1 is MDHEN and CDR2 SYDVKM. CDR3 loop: CASLSPGQGYEQYF. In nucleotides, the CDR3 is TGTGCCAGCCTTTCGCCGGGACAGGGTTACGAGCAGTACTTC. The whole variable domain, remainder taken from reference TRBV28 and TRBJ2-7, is DVKVTQSSRYLVKRTGEKVFLECVQDMDHENMFWYRQDPGLGLRLIYFSYDVKMKEKGDIPEGYSVSREKKERFSLILESASTNQTSMYLCASLSPGQGYEQYFGPGTRLTVT.

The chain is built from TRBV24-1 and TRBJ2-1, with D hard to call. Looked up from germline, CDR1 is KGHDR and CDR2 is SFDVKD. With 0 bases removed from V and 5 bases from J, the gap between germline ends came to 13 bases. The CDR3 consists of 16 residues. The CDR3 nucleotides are TGTGCCACCAGTGATTTGACGCCGGGTGCGGACAATGAGCAGTTCTTC. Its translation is CATSDLTPGADNEQFF.